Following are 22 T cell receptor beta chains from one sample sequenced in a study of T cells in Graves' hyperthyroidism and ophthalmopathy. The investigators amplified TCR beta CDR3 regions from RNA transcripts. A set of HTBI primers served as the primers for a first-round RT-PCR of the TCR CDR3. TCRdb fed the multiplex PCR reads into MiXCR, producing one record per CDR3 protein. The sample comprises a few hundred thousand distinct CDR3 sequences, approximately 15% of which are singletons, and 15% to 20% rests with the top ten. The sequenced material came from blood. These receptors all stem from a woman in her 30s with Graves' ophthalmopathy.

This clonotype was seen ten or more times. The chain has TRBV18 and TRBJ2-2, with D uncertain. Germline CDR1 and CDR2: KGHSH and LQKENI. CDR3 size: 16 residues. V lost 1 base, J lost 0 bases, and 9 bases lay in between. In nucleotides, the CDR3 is TGTGCCAGCTCACCACTGGGCCCCCCGAACACCGGGGAGCTGTTTTTT. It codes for CASSPLGPPNTGELFF.

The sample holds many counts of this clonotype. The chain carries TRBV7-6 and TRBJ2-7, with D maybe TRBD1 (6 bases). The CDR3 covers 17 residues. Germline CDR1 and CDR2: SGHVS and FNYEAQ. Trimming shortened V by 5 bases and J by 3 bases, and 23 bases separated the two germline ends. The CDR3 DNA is TGTGCCAGCAGCGGGGTATTCACAGGGATCGTATACTACGAGCAGTACTTC. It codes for CASSGVFTGIVYYEQYF.

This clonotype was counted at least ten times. CDR3 amino acids: CAWKGRGPYEQYF. CDR3 coding DNA: TGTGCCTGGAAAGGCAGGGGGCCCTACGAGCAGTACTTC. The V call is TRBV30, the J call TRBJ2-7; 8 bases align to TRBD1. Germline CDR1 is GTSNPN and CDR2 is SVGIG (reference sequence). The CDR3 sequence is 13 residues long. The J segment lost 2 bases and the V segment lost 4 bases, leaving 4 bases of the junction unmatched.

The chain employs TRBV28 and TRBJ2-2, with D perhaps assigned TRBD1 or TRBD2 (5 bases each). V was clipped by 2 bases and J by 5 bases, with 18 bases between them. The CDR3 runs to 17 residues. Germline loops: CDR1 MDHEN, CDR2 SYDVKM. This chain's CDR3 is CASSLNRWGSSTGELFF. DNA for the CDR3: TGTGCCAGCAGTTTAAACCGTTGGGGGAGTTCGACCGGGGAGCTGTTTTTT.

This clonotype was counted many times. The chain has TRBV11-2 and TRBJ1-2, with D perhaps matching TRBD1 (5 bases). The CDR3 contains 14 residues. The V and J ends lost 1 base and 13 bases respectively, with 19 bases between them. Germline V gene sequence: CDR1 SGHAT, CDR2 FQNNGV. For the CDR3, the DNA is TGTGCCAGCAGCTTAGGAGGGACGGGGGTAGGTCCCACCTTC. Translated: CASSLGGTGVGPTF.

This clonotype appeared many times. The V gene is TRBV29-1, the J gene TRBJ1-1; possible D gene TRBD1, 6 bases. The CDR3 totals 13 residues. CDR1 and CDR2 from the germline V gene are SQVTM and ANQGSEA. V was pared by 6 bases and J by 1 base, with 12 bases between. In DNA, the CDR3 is TGCAGCGTCAAACTACAGGGGAACACTGAAGCTTTCTTT. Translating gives CSVKLQGNTEAFF.

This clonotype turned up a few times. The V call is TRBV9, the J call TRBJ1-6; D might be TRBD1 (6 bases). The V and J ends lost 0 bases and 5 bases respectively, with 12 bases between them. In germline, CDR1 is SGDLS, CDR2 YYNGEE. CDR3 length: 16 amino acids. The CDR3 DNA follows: TGTGCCAGCAGCGTAGGTGGCAGGGGCGATAATTCACCCCTCCACTTT. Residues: CASSVGGRGDNSPLHF.

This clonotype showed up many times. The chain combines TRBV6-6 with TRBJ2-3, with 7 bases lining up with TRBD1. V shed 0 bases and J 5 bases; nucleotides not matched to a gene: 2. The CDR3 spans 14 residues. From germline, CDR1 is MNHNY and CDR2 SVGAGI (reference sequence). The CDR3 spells CASSYSTGQDTQYF. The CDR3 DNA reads TGTGCCAGCAGTTACTCGACAGGGCAAGATACGCAGTATTTT.

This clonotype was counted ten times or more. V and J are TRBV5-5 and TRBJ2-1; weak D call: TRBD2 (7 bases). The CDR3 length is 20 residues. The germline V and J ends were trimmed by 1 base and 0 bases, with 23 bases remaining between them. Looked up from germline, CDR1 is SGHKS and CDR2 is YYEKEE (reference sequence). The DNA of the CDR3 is TGTGCCAGCAGCTTGTCGGCGGGGGCCCTAAATCGGATCTCCTACAATGAGCAGTTCTTC. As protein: CASSLSAGALNRISYNEQFF.

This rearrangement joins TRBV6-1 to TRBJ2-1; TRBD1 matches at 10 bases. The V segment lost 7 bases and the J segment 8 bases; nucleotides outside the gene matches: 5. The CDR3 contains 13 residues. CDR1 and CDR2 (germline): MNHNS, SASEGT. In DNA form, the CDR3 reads TGTGCCAGCAAGAGGACAGGGGGTGATGAGCAGTTCTTC. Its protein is CASKRTGGDEQFF.

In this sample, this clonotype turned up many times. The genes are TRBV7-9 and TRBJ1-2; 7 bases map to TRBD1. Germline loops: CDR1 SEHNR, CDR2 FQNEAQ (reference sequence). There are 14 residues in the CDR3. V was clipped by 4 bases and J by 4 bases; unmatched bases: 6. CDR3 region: CASSWGTAPYGYTF. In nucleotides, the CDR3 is TGTGCCAGCAGCTGGGGGACAGCCCCCTATGGCTACACCTTC.

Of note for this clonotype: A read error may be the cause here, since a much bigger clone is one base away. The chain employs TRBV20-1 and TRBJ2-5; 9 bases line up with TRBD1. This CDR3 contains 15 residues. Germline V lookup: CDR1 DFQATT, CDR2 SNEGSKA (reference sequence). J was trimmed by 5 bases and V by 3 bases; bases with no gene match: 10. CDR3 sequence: CSARMGQGSRETQYF. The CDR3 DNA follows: TGCAGTGCTAGGATGGGACAGGGATCTCGGGAGACCCAGTACTTC.

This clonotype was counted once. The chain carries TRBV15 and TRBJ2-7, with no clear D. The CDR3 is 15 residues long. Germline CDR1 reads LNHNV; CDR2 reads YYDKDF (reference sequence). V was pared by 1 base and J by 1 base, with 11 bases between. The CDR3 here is CATSRASPGSYEQYF. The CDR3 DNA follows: TGTGCCACCAGCAGAGCTTCGCCCGGTTCCTACGAGCAGTACTTC.

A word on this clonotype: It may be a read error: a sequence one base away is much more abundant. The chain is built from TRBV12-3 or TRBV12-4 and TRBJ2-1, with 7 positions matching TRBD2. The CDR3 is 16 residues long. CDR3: CASSLGLGGIYNELFF. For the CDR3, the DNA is TGTGCCAGCAGTTTGGGTCTGGGGGGGATCTACAATGAGCTGTTCTTC.

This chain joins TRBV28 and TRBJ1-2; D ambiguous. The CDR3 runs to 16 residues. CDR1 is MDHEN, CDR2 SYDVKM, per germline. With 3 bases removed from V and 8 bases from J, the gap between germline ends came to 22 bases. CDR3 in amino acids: CASSFYRPPSLEGYTF. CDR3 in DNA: TGTGCCAGCAGTTTCTACAGACCGCCGAGTTTAGAAGGCTACACCTTC.

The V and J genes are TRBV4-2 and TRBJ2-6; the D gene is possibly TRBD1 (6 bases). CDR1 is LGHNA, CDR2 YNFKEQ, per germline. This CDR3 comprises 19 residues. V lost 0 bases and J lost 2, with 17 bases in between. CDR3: CASSQDPLTTGTGANVLTF. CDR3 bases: TGTGCCAGCAGCCAAGATCCCCTGACCACAGGGACTGGGGCCAACGTCCTGACTTTC.

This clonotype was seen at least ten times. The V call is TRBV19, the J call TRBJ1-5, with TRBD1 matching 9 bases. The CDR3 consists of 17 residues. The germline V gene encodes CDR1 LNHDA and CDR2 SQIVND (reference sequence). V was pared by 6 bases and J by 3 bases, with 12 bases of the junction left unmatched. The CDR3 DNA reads TGTGCCAGTAGGCCCTCTGACAGGGGGATTTCCAATCAGCCCCAGCATTTT. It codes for CASRPSDRGISNQPQHF.

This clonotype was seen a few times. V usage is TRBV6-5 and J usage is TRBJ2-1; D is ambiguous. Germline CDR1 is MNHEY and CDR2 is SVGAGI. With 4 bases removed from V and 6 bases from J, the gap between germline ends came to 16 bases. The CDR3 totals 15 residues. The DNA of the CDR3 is TGTGCCAGCAGTTCCATATTGCGATCAGCCAATGAGCAGTTCTTC. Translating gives CASSSILRSANEQFF.

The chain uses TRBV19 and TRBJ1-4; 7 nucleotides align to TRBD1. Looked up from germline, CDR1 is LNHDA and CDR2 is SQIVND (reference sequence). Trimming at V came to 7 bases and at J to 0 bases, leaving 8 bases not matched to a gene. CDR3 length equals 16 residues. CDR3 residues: CASTRGDSATNEKLFF. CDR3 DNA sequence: TGTGCCAGTACCCGGGGGGACAGTGCAACTAATGAAAAACTGTTTTTT.

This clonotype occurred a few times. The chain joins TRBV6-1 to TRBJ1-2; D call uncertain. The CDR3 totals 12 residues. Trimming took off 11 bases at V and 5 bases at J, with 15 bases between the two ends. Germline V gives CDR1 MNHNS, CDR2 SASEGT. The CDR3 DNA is TGTGCCTGCCGGGTAATAGGGTATGGCTACACCTTC. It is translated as CACRVIGYGYTF.

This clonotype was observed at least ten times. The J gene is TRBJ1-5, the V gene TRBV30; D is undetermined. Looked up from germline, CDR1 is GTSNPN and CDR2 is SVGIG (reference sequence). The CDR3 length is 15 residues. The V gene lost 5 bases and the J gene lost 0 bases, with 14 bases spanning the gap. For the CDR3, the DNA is TGTGCCTGGGACGAAGCGGCAGTTAGCAATCAGCCCCAGCATTTT. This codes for CAWDEAAVSNQPQHF.

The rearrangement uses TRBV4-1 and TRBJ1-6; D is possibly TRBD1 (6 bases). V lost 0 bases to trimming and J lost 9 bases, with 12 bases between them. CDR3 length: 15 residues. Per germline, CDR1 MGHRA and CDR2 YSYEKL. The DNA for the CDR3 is TGCGCCAGCAGCCAAGAGTCAGGGGCAGGTTCACCCCTCCACTTT. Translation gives CASSQESGAGSPLHF.